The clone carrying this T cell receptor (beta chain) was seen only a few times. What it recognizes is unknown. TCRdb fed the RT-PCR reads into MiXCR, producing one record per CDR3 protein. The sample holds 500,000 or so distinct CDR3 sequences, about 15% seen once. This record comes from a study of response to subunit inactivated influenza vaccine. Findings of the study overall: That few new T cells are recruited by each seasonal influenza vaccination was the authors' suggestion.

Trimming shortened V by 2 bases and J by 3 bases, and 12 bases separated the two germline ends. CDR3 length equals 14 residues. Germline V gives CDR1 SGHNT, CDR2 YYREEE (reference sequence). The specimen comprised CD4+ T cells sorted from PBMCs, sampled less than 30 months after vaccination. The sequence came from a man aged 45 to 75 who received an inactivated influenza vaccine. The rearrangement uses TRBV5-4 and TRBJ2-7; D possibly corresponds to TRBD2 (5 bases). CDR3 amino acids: CASSLQFGGYEQYF. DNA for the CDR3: TGTGCCAGCAGCTTACAGTTTGGAGGCTACGAGCAGTACTTC.